This passage covers 13 T cell receptor beta chains from one sample sequenced in a study of T cell repertoires in cytomegalovirus infection. TCRdb ran MiXCR on the reads and lists one entry per CDR3 protein. The sample contains under 500,000 distinct CDR3 sequences, about 42% of which appear only once. These receptors' antigens are unknown. This sample comprised cultured PBMCs, obtained from culture after CMV antigen stimulation. These receptors came from a human donor in good health (CMV status not recorded). Some clones in this sample may be carry-over from other donors' samples.

The genes are TRBV10-3 and TRBJ2-1; TRBD2 matches 7 bases. The CDR3 contains 16 residues. V gave up 0 bases and J gave up 0 bases; unmatched junction bases: 2. The germline gives CDR1 ENHRY, CDR2 SYGVKD. The CDR3 spells CAISESSGASYNEQFF. Here the CDR3 DNA reads TGTGCCATCAGTGAGTCGAGCGGGGCCTCCTACAATGAGCAGTTCTTC.

This clonotype came up a few times. The rearrangement joins TRBV11-2 to TRBJ2-3; D uncertain. From germline, CDR1 is SGHAT and CDR2 FQNNGV. V shed 1 base and J shed 2 bases, with 7 bases lying between them. The length of the CDR3 is 14 residues. Here the CDR3 reads CASSLAQHTDTQYF. CDR3 DNA: TGTGCCAGCAGCTTAGCACAGCACACAGATACGCAGTATTTT.

The chain carries TRBV7-2 and TRBJ2-5; possibly TRBD2 for D (6 bases). Per the germline V gene, CDR1 is SGHTA and CDR2 is FQGNSA. The V end lost 2 bases, the J end lost 5 bases, and 12 bases lay between the germline ends. The length of the CDR3 is 14 residues. The DNA of the CDR3 is TGTGCCAGCAGCTTATATTGGGGAGGTGAGACCCAGTACTTC. This sequence encodes CASSLYWGGETQYF.

The chain employs TRBV15 and TRBJ1-5, with TRBD1 matching over 9 bases. Trimming at V came to 6 bases and at J to 6 bases, leaving 9 bases not matched to a gene. The length of the CDR3 is 15 residues. Germline V gene data show CDR1 as LNHNV and CDR2 as YYDKDF (reference sequence). This CDR3 reads CATRNNRGRGQPQHF. The CDR3 DNA follows: TGTGCCACCAGGAATAACAGGGGGCGCGGTCAGCCCCAGCATTTT.

The rearrangement uses TRBV7-9 and TRBJ2-3; 7 bases line up with TRBD2. V lost 5 bases to trimming and J lost 0 bases; unmatched junction nucleotides: 8. This CDR3 has 16 residues. The germline V gene encodes CDR1 SEHNR and CDR2 FQNEAQ (reference sequence). The CDR3 sequence: CASSPRLAESTDTQYF. The CDR3 coding sequence is TGTGCCAGCAGCCCGCGACTAGCTGAAAGCACAGATACGCAGTATTTT.

The chain recombines TRBV7-2 with TRBJ1-1; D gene unclear. V lost 5 bases, J lost 3 bases, and 13 bases lay in between. The CDR3 contains 14 residues. Germline CDR1 reads SGHTA; CDR2 reads FQGNSA. CDR3 nucleotide sequence: TGTGCCAGCAGCACAGACCCGGGGTACACTGAAGCTTTCTTT. This gives the protein CASSTDPGYTEAFF.

This chain connects TRBV7-6 to TRBJ2-1, with 12 bases fitting TRBD2. V dropped 1 base and J dropped 7; count of bases not matched to a gene: 8. Per the germline V gene, CDR1 is SGHVS and CDR2 is FNYEAQ. The CDR3 loop spans 17 amino acids. The CDR3 DNA sequence: TGTGCCAGCAGCTTAGAGGTTTGGACTAGCGGGACGAATGAGCAGTTCTTC. Amino acids: CASSLEVWTSGTNEQFF.

This clonotype showed up just a few times. This chain links TRBV7-2 with TRBJ1-1; D call uncertain. The V and J ends lost 5 bases and 2 bases respectively, with 12 bases between them. Germline loops: CDR1 SGHTA, CDR2 FQGNSA. This CDR3 is 14 amino acids long. Here the CDR3 reads CASSTYSPNTEAFF. Written as DNA, the CDR3 is TGTGCCAGCAGCACCTATTCCCCAAACACTGAAGCTTTCTTT.

V gene TRBV12-3 or TRBV12-4 combines with J gene TRBJ2-7, with TRBD1 matching over 11 bases. V lost 5 bases and J lost 4; bases outside the gene matches: 10. This CDR3 is 16 amino acids long. Here the CDR3 DNA reads TGTGCCAGCAGTCTACCAGGGACAGGGGGACTTTACGAGCAGTACTTC. This sequence encodes CASSLPGTGGLYEQYF.

The CDR3 coding sequence is TGCGCCAGCAGCCACGGACTAGCGGATCCCACCTACGAGCAGTACTTC. It encodes CASSHGLADPTYEQYF. The chain joins TRBV4-1 to TRBJ2-7, with 10 bases identical to TRBD2. Per the germline V gene, CDR1 is MGHRA and CDR2 is YSYEKL. The junction had 7 bases not matched to a gene; V was cut back by 3 bases and J by 2 bases. The CDR3 runs 16 residues.

The chain recombines TRBV5-1 with TRBJ2-7, with D tentatively TRBD2 (5 bases). CDR3 size: 15 residues. Per germline, CDR1 SGHRS and CDR2 YFSETQ. V was shortened by 4 bases and J by 4 bases, with 18 bases between the two germline ends. The CDR3 DNA sequence: TGCGCCAGCAGCCCAGCCGGGGAGAGGTTTTACGAGCAGTACTTC. Its translation is CASSPAGERFYEQYF.

V usage is TRBV20-1 and J usage is TRBJ2-3, with 9 positions matching TRBD1. There are 14 residues in the CDR3. V shed 5 bases, J shed 0 bases, and the junction held 3 bases outside the gene matches. Germline assignment: CDR1 DFQATT and CDR2 SNEGSKA (reference sequence). The CDR3 region is CSASGTGSTDTQYF. The DNA of the CDR3 is TGCAGTGCTTCCGGGACAGGGAGCACAGATACGCAGTATTTT.

The CDR3 sequence is CASSLGVVPQETQYF. CDR3 DNA: TGTGCCAGCAGCTTGGGGGTGGTACCCCAGGAGACCCAGTACTTC. The chain carries TRBV7-2 and TRBJ2-5; D is possibly TRBD1 or TRBD2 (5 bases each). The germline V and J ends were trimmed by 3 bases and 5 bases, with 16 bases remaining between them. Germline assignment: CDR1 SGHTA and CDR2 FQGNSA. The CDR3 consists of 15 residues.